The table lists the clone carrying this T cell receptor beta chain with many counts. Its cognate antigen is unknown. The sample's time point: longitudinal time-point 2. The cDNA was synthesized by means of template-switch 5'RACE, which was carried out with 10-nucleotide random UMIs. TCRdb reprocessed the 5' RACE reads via MiXCR and lists one record per CDR3 protein. The sample consists of roughly 60,000 distinct CDR3 sequences, more than 9.5% of them appearing once. The CDR3 sequence is 13 residues long. Germline values: CDR1 MNHNS, CDR2 SASEGT. Trimming cost V 7 bases and J 4 bases, with 11 bases left between them. The sample comes from a study of neurological immune-mediated disorders. General observations from the study: Private repertoires in all groups were suggested by the absence of shared CDR3 amino acid sequences among expanded clones across subjects.

The clonotype comes from a young man in good health. V and J are TRBV6-1 and TRBJ1-5; D remains ambiguous. Sequences were obtained from PBMCs. The CDR3 sequence is CASIYSSNQPQHF. The CDR3 region has the DNA TGTGCCAGCATTTACAGCTCTAATCAGCCCCAGCATTTT.